The T cell receptor beta chain described here comes from a study of PD-1 blockade in classical Hodgkin lymphoma. Overall study: Patients were given intravenous nivolumab, 3 mg/kg, every 2 weeks. Study findings and constraints: The study found complete responders had baseline diversity similar to newly diagnosed patients. Healthy donors were reported to have higher baseline TCR diversity than newly diagnosed patients. Differences between repertoires have undefined causes, possibly disease activity or prior therapy.

Trimming took off 0 bases at V and 10 bases at J, with 13 bases between the two ends. The CDR3 loop spans 15 amino acids. Looked up from germline, CDR1 is KGHSH and CDR2 is LQKENI. The count of this clone is one. Its cognate antigen is unknown. Assay: immunoSEQ multiplex PCR; the TCRdb copy retains only in-frame clones and omits some. The data show tens of thousands of clones, with roughly 80% seen just once and under 20% held by the top ten. Time point of the sample: cycle 4 day 1 (C4D1), after five to seven weeks of nivolumab. Every one of the patients relapsed after autologous stem cell transplantation (brentuximab vedotin exposure was variable).

The sample in question was peripheral blood mononuclear cells (PBMCs), obtained before the fourth cycle of nivolumab. The chain recombines TRBV18 with TRBJ1-6, with a possible D match to TRBD1 (5 bases). The receptor comes from a human donor with classical Hodgkin lymphoma. This CDR3 is CASSPPSRADSPLHF. The CDR3 nucleotides read TGTGCCAGCTCACCACCTAGCAGGGCGGACTCACCCCTCCACTTT. Variable domain in full (rest from reference TRBV18 and TRBJ1-6): NAGVMQNPRHLVRRRGQEARLRCSPMKGHSHVYWYRQLPEEGLKFMVYLQKENIIDESGMPKERFSAEFPKEGPSILRIQQVVRGDSAAYFCASSPPSRADSPLHFGNGTRLTVT.